This T cell receptor beta chain was captured by sequencing in a study of T cells in Graves' hyperthyroidism and ophthalmopathy. Across the whole study: Staff took peripheral blood when the initial diagnosis was made, before any treatment began. General study points: Progression to ophthalmopathy was predicted a median of 6.5 months early.

Ophthalmopathy patients had Clinical Activity Score at least 3, NOSPECS grade at least 4, duration under 3 months. The authors obtained PBMCs from around 10 ml of fresh peripheral blood. This clonotype was counted at least ten times. The antigen remains undetermined. Amplification of TCR beta CDR3 regions was performed using RNA transcripts as template. A first-round RT-PCR of the TCR CDR3 used the HTBI primer set. MiXCR, run by TCRdb on the multiplex PCR reads, gives a single entry per CDR3 protein. The sample records hundreds of thousands of distinct CDR3 sequences, roughly 14% being singletons. The CDR3 covers 14 residues. The germline V gene encodes CDR1 KGHDR and CDR2 SFDVKD. The germline V and J ends were trimmed by 4 bases and 2 bases, with 11 bases remaining between them.

The chain couples TRBV24-1 to TRBJ2-7; tentatively, D is TRBD2 (5 bases). What was sequenced was blood. The receptor was derived from a woman in her 40s with Graves' ophthalmopathy. Here the CDR3 reads CATSEASRPYEQYF. CDR3 nucleotide sequence: TGTGCCACCAGTGAGGCTAGCCGCCCCTACGAGCAGTACTTC.